This is a list of T cell receptor beta chains from one sample in a study of cytomegalovirus exposure and HLA in healthy donors. TCRdb's copy holds only in-frame clones and misses some; the assay was immunoSEQ multiplex PCR. Seen here are some 110,000 clones, about 70% observed once, and the top ten hold around 0.9%. The sequencing sample was made of PBMCs. The receptor set was obtained from a woman aged 25-40 years in good health and CMV-seronegative. Both conserved end residues are trimmed from each CDR3. The order of the fields is clone size, V gene, CDR3 protein. Clone size, where shown, is once, few, many, or a class for clones that have expanded.

. TRBV6-1 ASSERQGNQPQH
. TRBV9 ASSESGILNTEAF
. TRBV7-9 ASSGRGNTEAF
. TRBV19 ASSIVPPPYQPQH
. TRBV19 ASSISRVEGYT
. TRBV5-1 ASSLAMAAEAF
. TRBV18 ASQQGTVRGQPQH
. TRBV19 ASSDYGYT
. TRBV18 ASSRQGSEDTEAF
few TRBV11-3 ASSLSRTEAF
. TRBV4-3 ASSQDPTGTGGELF
. TRBV6-1 ASRGTDQETQY
. TRBV11-3 ASSPSYSTDSYEQY
. TRBV5-1 ASSSGQGLYEQY
. TRBV7-6 ASSSGPTQY
. TRBV2 ASSEGRGGEAF
. TRBV5-6 ASSFGGSTDTQY
few TRBV29-1 SVGTRANYGYT
. TRBV5-1 ASSSVLAGSSTDTQY
. TRBV6-6 ASGTGRNTEAF
. TRBV7-9 ASSPGGYSGYT
. TRBV6-5 ASSKGAFNQPQH
. TRBV19 ASSSGDRYEQY
. TRBV7-2 ASSSHGTGNNQPQH